This note documents a single TCR beta chain sequence. This sample was taken from a study of blood T cell repertoires in COVID-19. About the study: PBMCs, B-cell-depleted T cells, or T cells were the source of the cDNA or gDNA that made up the material.

The CDR3 is 12 residues long. CDR1 and CDR2 from the germline V gene are KGHSH and LQKENI. V lost 5 bases and J lost 7, with 9 bases in between. As handled by the study authors: By means of reference gene primer amplification, nucleated cell counts were estimated. The data were produced by immunoSEQ multiplex PCR, yet TCRdb's version contains in-frame clones alone and is incomplete. From that table come the V and J calls and clone size; the DNA was used to work out D and trimming. The sample yields over 400,000 clones, approximately 90% seen once. Cohorts were based on clinical histories the participants reported. What the recovered Cohort 3 donors had was two negative PCRs, clearance, or symptom resolution.

What was sequenced was PBMCs or T cells enriched from blood (not recorded which). The chain combines TRBV18 with TRBJ1-5; D is uncertain. This receptor was obtained from a woman aged 60-70 years who had recovered from COVID-19. The CDR3 loop reads CASSSDKQPQHF. Written as DNA, the CDR3 is TGTGCCAGCTCATCCGACAAGCAGCCCCAGCATTTT.